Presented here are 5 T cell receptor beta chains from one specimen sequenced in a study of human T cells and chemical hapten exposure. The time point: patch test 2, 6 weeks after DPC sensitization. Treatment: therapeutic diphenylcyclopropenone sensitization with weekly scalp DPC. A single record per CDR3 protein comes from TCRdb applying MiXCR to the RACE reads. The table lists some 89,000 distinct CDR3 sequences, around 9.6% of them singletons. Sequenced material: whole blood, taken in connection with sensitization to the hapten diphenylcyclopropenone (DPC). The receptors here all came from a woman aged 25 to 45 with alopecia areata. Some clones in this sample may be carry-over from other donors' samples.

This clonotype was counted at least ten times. The CDR3 reads CASSQNIATNEKLFF. Here the CDR3 DNA reads TGTGCCAGCTCACAGAACATTGCAACTAATGAAAAACTGTTTTTT. The J gene is TRBJ1-4, the V gene TRBV18; D is unresolved. The length of the CDR3 is 15 residues. Deletions cut 4 bases from V and 0 bases from J, with 9 bases between. Germline V gene sequence: CDR1 KGHSH, CDR2 LQKENI.

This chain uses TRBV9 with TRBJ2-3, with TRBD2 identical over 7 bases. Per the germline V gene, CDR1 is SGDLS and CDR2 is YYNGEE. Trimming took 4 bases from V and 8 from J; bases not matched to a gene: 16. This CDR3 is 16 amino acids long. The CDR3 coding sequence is TGTGCCAGCAGCCCGAGATGGGACTACACCACCGGTACGCAGTATTTT. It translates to CASSPRWDYTTGTQYF.

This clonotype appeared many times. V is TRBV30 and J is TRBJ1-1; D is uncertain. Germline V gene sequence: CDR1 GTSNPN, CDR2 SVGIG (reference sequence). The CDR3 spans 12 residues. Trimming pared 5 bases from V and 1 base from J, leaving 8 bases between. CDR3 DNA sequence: TGTGCCTGGGGACGGGGGAACACTGAAGCTTTCTTT. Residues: CAWGRGNTEAFF. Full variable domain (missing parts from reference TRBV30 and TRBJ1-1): SQTIHQWPATLVQPVGSPLSLECTVEGTSNPNLYWYRQAAGRGLQLLFYSVGIGQISSEVPQNLSASRPQDRQFILSSKKLLLSDSGFYLCAWGRGNTEAFFGQGTRLTVV.

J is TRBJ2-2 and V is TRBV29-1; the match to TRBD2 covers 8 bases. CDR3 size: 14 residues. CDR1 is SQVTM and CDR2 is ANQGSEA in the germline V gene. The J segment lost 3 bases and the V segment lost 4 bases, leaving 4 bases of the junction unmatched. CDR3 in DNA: TGCAGCGTTGCGCGGGAGGTTGACACCGGGGAGCTGTTTTTT. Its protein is CSVAREVDTGELFF.

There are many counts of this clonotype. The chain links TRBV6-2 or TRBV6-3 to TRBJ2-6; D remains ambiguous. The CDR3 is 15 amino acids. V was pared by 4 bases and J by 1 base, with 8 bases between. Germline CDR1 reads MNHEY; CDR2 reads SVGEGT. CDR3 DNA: TGTGCCAGCAGTTTGAACCCTTCTGGGGCCAACGTCCTGACTTTC. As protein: CASSLNPSGANVLTF.